This T cell receptor beta chain comes out of a study of blood T cell repertoires in COVID-19. Across the study: T cells, B-cell-depleted T cells, or PBMCs supplied cDNA or gDNA.

Only in-frame clones appear in the TCRdb table, and some are missing; sequencing was by immunoSEQ multiplex PCR. The sample includes about 12,000 clones, more than 65% of them seen just once. One Seattle source followed patients from active infection through their disease course. The CDR3 length is 14 residues. The V end was cut by 2 bases, the J end by 1 base, with 7 bases between. The germline V gene encodes CDR1 ENHRY and CDR2 SYGVKD. Sample: peripheral blood. The chain joins TRBV10-3 to TRBJ2-3, with D perhaps TRBD2 (5 bases). This clonotype was sampled from a man aged 55 to 70 with COVID-19, enrolled during active disease. CDR3 sequence reads: CAISEVARTDTQYF. CDR3 DNA sequence: TGTGCCATCAGTGAGGTAGCGCGCACAGATACGCAGTATTTT.